The 10 T cell receptor beta chains presented below share a single source sample, sequenced in a study of shared clonotypes between healthy human individuals. Clones were sequenced by immunoSEQ multiplex PCR, and TCRdb holds only the in-frame ones, with some missing. The table lists approximately 1.9 million clones, just over 90% of them singletons. It was CD45RO-negative cells, positively selected for CCR7, that made up naive CD8 cells, with terminally differentiated effector memory CD45RA+ cells excluded. The sequencing input was naive CD8+ T cells from PBMCs. These receptors originate from a young man in good health. Some clones in this sample may be carry-over from other donors' samples.

The rearrangement uses TRBV11-2 and TRBJ2-3, with 7 bases fitting TRBD2. The junction had 10 bases not matched to a gene; V was cut back by 0 bases and J by 4 bases. In germline, CDR1 is SGHAT, CDR2 FQNNGV. The CDR3 consists of 17 residues. This chain's CDR3 is CASSLELWTSRSDTQYF. The DNA for the CDR3 is TGTGCCAGCAGCTTAGAGTTGTGGACTAGTCGCTCAGATACGCAGTATTTT.

The chain joins TRBV11-2 to TRBJ2-7, with 7 bases lining up with TRBD1. The trim removed 5 bases at V and 5 bases at J, leaving 9 bases unmatched. The CDR3 totals 14 residues. From germline, CDR1 is SGHAT and CDR2 FQNNGV. The chain's CDR3 is CASSHYRGRNEQYF. The CDR3 DNA sequence: TGTGCCAGCAGCCACTACAGGGGTAGGAACGAGCAGTACTTC.

The chain combines TRBV27 with TRBJ2-6; no definite D call. The CDR3 sequence is 15 residues long. V was cut by 4 bases and J by 3 bases, with 10 bases left in between. From germline, CDR1 is MNHEY and CDR2 SMNVEV (reference sequence). CDR3 DNA sequence: TGTGCCAGCAGTTCGCCCAATTTTGGGGCCAACGTCCTGACTTTC. It specifies CASSSPNFGANVLTF. Filled out from reference TRBV27 and TRBJ2-6, the complete variable domain reads EAQVTQNPRYLITVTGKKLTVTCSQNMNHEYMSWYRQDPGLGLRQIYYSMNVEVTDKGDVPEGYKVSRKEKRNFPLILESPSPNQTSLYFCASSSPNFGANVLTFGAGSRLTVL.

This chain joins TRBV28 and TRBJ2-4, with no clear D. Germline lookup yields CDR1 MDHEN and CDR2 SYDVKM. Trimming left V 2 bases short and J 8 bases short, with 7 bases between. The CDR3 has 12 amino acids. The CDR3 nucleotides are TGTGCCAGCAGTTTAGGTGGGGACATTCAGTACTTC. This translates into CASSLGGDIQYF.

A note on this clone: This sample includes further DNA sequences coding for the same CDR3. The chain couples TRBV27 to TRBJ1-5; D might be TRBD1 (5 bases). The CDR3 covers 15 residues. The germline V and J ends were trimmed by 1 base and 6 bases, with 13 bases remaining between them. Germline V gene sequence: CDR1 MNHEY, CDR2 SMNVEV (reference sequence). CDR3 residues: CASSLFEGSSQPQHF. CDR3 nucleotide sequence: TGTGCCAGCAGTTTATTTGAGGGGAGTAGTCAGCCCCAGCATTTT.

The chain links TRBV7-6 to TRBJ2-3; no clear D gene. The CDR3 sequence is 16 residues long. Per germline, CDR1 SGHVS and CDR2 FNYEAQ. Trimming shortened V by 0 bases and J by 4 bases, and 14 bases separated the two germline ends. The CDR3 coding sequence is TGTGCCAGCAGCTTAGCGCAGGAACCGACGGCAGATACGCAGTATTTT. Amino acids: CASSLAQEPTADTQYF. Based on the CDR3 plus reference TRBV7-6 and TRBJ2-3, the full variable domain is GAGVSQSPRYKVTKRGQDVALRCDPISGHVSLYWYRQALGQGPEFLTYFNYEAQQDKSGLPNDRFSAERPEGSISTLTIQRTEQRDSAMYRCASSLAQEPTADTQYFGPGTRLTVL.

The V call is TRBV19, the J call TRBJ2-1; D is perhaps TRBD2 (5 bases). The CDR3 has 14 residues. The V gene's germline CDR1 is LNHDA and CDR2 SQIVND (reference sequence). V was shortened by 5 bases and J by 4 bases, with 12 bases between the two germline ends. CDR3 sequence (DNA): TGTGCCAGTAGTCCTGAGGACTGGTACAATGAGCAGTTCTTC. It codes for CASSPEDWYNEQFF.

The chain links TRBV6-5 to TRBJ2-1; TRBD1 matches 7 bases. J gave up 6 bases and V 6 bases, and 5 bases lay outside the gene matches. Germline CDR1 and CDR2: MNHEY and SVGAGI. This CDR3 comprises 13 residues. This CDR3 reads CASRLGQFNEQFF. DNA of the CDR3: TGTGCCAGCAGACTGGGACAGTTCAATGAGCAGTTCTTC.

This clone was seen once. This rearrangement joins TRBV28 to TRBJ1-2; unclear D gene. The V gene's germline CDR1 is MDHEN and CDR2 SYDVKM. CDR3 length equals 13 residues. V lost 7 bases and J lost 4, with 13 bases in between. The CDR3 region is CASKGRSGYGYTF. The CDR3 DNA reads TGTGCCAGCAAGGGCAGGTCCGGCTATGGCTACACCTTC.

This clone appeared a single time. This chain links TRBV4-3 with TRBJ2-7; 12 bases are shared with TRBD2. The ends lost 4 bases at V and 2 bases at J; junction bases unmatched: 15. Germline assignment: CDR1 LGHNA and CDR2 YSLEER. This CDR3 has 19 residues. CDR3 residues: CASSLSAYPRLAGAYEQYF. The CDR3 nucleotides are TGCGCCAGCAGCCTGTCGGCCTACCCTCGACTAGCGGGGGCCTACGAGCAGTACTTC.